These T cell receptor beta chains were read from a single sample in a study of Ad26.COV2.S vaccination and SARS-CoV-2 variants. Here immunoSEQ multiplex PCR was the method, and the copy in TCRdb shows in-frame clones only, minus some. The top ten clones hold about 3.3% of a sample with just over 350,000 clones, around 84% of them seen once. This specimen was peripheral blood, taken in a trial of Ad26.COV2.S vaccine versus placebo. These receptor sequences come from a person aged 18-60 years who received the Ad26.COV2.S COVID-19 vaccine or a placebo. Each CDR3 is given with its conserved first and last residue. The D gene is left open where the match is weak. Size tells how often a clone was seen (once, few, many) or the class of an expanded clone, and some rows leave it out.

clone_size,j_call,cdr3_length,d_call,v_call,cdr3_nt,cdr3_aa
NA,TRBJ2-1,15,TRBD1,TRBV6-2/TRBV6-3,TGTGCCAGCAGTAGGCGACAGGGACCCTACAATGAGCAGTTCTTC,CASSRRQGPYNEQFF
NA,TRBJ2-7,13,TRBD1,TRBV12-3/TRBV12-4,TGTGCCAGCAGTCCAGGACAGGGCGGCGAGCAGTACTTC,CASSPGQGGEQYF
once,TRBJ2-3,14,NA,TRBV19,TGTGCCAGTAGTACAGGACAGAACACAGATACGCAGTATTTT,CASSTGQNTDTQYF
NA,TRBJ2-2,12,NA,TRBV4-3,TGCGCCAGCAGCCTATCGGCCGGGGAGCTGTTTTTT,CASSLSAGELFF
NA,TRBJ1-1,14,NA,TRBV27,TGTGCCAGCAGTTTAACACAAATGAACACTGAAGCTTTCTTT,CASSLTQMNTEAFF
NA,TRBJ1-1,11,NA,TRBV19,TGTGCCAGTATAAGTACCACTGAAGCTTTCTTT,CASISTTEAFF
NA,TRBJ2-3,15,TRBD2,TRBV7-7,TGTGCCAGCAGCCGTCTCGGGGAGGGGACAGATACGCAGTATTTT,CASSRLGEGTDTQYF
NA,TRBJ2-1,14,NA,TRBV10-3,TGTGCCATCAATCCGGGACCAACCTACAATGAGCAGTTCTTC,CAINPGPTYNEQFF
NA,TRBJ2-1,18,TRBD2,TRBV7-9,TGTGCCAGCAGCTTACGGGGACTAGCGGGATCAGGGTTAAATGAGCAGTTCTTC,CASSLRGLAGSGLNEQFF
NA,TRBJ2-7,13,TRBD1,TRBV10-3,TGTGCCATCAGTGGGACAGGAATCTACGAGCAGTACTTC,CAISGTGIYEQYF
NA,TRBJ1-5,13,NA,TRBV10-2,TGCGCCAGCAGTGGGGGGACCGATCAGCCCCAGCATTTT,CASSGGTDQPQHF
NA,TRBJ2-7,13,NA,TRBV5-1,TGCGCCAGCAGCTTGGATGGCCAGACCGAGCAGTACTTC,CASSLDGQTEQYF
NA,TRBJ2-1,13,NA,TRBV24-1,TGTGCCACTAGAGGGGGTTCGGGCAATGAGCAGTTCTTC,CATRGGSGNEQFF
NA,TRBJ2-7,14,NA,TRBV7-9,TGTGCCAGCAGCCCCACCAGGGGCCGCTACGAGCAGTACTTC,CASSPTRGRYEQYF
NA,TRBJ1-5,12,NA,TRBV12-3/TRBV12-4,TGTGCCAGCAGTTTCGGGGATCAGCCCCAGCATTTT,CASSFGDQPQHF
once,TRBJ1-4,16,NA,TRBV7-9,TGTGCCAGCAGCATCTGGACATCAGCAACTAATGAAAAACTGTTTTTT,CASSIWTSATNEKLFF
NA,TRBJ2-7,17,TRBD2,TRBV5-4,TGTGCCAGCAGCACACGGAGTAGTTGGCGGGAGTCCTACGAGCAGTACTTC,CASSTRSSWRESYEQYF
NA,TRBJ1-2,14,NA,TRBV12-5,TGTGCTAGTGGTTCTAGAAGAGCTAACTATGGCTACACCTTC,CASGSRRANYGYTF
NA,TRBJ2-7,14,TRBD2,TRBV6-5,TGTGCCAGCAGACAGCGGGGAGGCTCCTACGAGCAGTACTTC,CASRQRGGSYEQYF
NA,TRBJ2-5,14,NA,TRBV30,TGTGCCTGGAGTGTGGGAACTAGAGCAGAGACCCAGTACTTC,CAWSVGTRAETQYF
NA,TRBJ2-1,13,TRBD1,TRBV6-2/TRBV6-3,TGTGCCAGCAGTTACGTCACAGGGGATGAGCAGTTCTTC,CASSYVTGDEQFF
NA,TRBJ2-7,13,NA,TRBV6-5,TGTGCCAGCTTTAAGCAGGGTGCCTACGAGCAGTACTTC,CASFKQGAYEQYF
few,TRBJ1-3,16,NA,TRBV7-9,TGTGCCAGCAGCTTAGTAGGGACTAAAGCCGGAAACACCATATATTTT,CASSLVGTKAGNTIYF
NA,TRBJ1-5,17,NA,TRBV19,TGTGCCAGTCTCCTCAGGCAGGGAAGTACTGGCAATCAGCCCCAGCATTTT,CASLLRQGSTGNQPQHF
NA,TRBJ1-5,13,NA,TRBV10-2,TGCGCCAGCACCCCTAGCCCAGGGCAGCCCCAGCATTTT,CASTPSPGQPQHF
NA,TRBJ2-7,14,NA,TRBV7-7,TGTGCTAGCAGCCCCCTACCTTTCTCCTACGAGCAGTACTTC,CASSPLPFSYEQYF
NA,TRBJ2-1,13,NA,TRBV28,TGTGCCAGCATGGGTGTCCCATACAATGAGCAGTTCTTC,CASMGVPYNEQFF
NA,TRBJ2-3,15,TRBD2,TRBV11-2,TGTGCCAGCAGCCCCAGTGGGAGGGACACAGATACGCAGTATTTT,CASSPSGRDTDTQYF
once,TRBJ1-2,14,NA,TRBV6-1,TGTGCCAGCAGTGAAGGCGGCAGAGGGCCTGGCTACACCTTC,CASSEGGRGPGYTF
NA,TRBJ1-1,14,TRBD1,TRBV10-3,TGTGCCATCAGTGTGGACAGGGGCAACACTGAAGCTTTCTTT,CAISVDRGNTEAFF
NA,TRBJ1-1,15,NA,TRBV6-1,TGTGCCAGCAGTGAATTTCGGGGAGTGATCGCTGAAGCTTTCTTT,CASSEFRGVIAEAFF
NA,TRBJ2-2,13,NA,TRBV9,TGTGCCAGCAGCGTAGAATCAACCGGGGAGCTGTTTTTT,CASSVESTGELFF
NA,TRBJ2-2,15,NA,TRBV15,TGTGCCACCAGCAGAGAGTGGCCTTCGACCGGGGAGCTGTTTTTT,CATSREWPSTGELFF
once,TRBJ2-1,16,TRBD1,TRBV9,TGTGCCAGCAGCGGGACCGGGACAGGGTCGTTCAATGAGCAGTTCTTC,CASSGTGTGSFNEQFF
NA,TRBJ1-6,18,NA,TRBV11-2,TGTGCCAGCAGCTTAGATATTGAGGGGAGCTCCTATAATTCACCCCTCCACTTT,CASSLDIEGSSYNSPLHF
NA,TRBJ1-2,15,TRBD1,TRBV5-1,TGCGCCAGCAGCTTTAGCAGGACAGGTGCCTATGGCTACACCTTC,CASSFSRTGAYGYTF
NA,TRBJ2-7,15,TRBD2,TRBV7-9,TGTGCCAGCAGCTTAGTAGTGGCGGGAGGTTACGAGCAGTACTTC,CASSLVVAGGYEQYF
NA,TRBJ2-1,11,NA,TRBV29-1,TGCAGCGTTGGCTTAAGCAATGAGCAGTTCTTC,CSVGLSNEQFF
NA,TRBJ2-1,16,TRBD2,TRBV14,TGTGCCAGCAGCCTGGTAGCGGGGGGACAGTACAATGAGCAGTTCTTC,CASSLVAGGQYNEQFF
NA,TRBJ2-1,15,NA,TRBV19,TGTGCCAGTAGTATGTCCCGGGCTCCCTACAATGAGCAGTTCTTC,CASSMSRAPYNEQFF
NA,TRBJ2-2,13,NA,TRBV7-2,TGTGCCAGCAGCTTAAGACCAACCGGGGAGCTGTTTTTT,CASSLRPTGELFF
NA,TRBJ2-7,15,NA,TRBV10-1,TGCGCCAGCAGTCCCGGGGATCCGGCCCTCTACGAGCAGTACTTC,CASSPGDPALYEQYF
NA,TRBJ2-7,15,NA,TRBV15,TGTGCCACCAGCAGAGATAACGGGGGAGCCTACGAGCAGTACTTC,CATSRDNGGAYEQYF
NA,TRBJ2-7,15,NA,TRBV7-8,TGTGCCAGCAGCCCGCGCGGCAGGGGCCTAGGGGAGCAGTACTTC,CASSPRGRGLGEQYF
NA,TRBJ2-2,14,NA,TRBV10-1,TGCGCCAGCAGAACCGACAGGATCACCGGGGAGCTGTTTTTT,CASRTDRITGELFF
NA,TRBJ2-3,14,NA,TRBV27,TGTGCCAGCAGTTTGTATAATCCCACAGATACGCAGTATTTT,CASSLYNPTDTQYF
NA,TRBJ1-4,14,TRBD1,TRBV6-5,TGTGCCAGCGCCTCAGGGGGCAGTAATGAAAAACTGTTTTTT,CASASGGSNEKLFF
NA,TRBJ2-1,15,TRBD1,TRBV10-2,TGCGCCAGCAGTGGTGACAGGGGCTCCTACAATGAGCAGTTCTTC,CASSGDRGSYNEQFF
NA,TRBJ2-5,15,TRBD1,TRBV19,TGTGCCAGTAGTATGGCCAGGGGGCGAGAAGAGACCCAGTACTTC,CASSMARGREETQYF
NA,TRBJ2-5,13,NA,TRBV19,TGTGCCACCAGGGGGGGGCTTAGGGAGACCCAGTACTTC,CATRGGLRETQYF
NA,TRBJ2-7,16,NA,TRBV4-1,TGCGCCAGCAGCCGATCATCCCCCGGGGCACTCTACGAGCAGTACTTC,CASSRSSPGALYEQYF